These 19 T cell receptor beta chains originate from one sample sequenced in a study of T cell repertoires in cytomegalovirus infection. TCRdb processed the reads anew with MiXCR; each CDR3 protein has one entry. Altogether approximately 910,000 distinct CDR3 sequences are present, about 33% being singletons, with the ten largest covering about an eighth. The antigens these receptors bind are not known. Sequenced here: cultured CD8+ T cells from PBMCs, sampled from culture after CMV antigen stimulation. The receptors shown here come from a human donor in good health (CMV status not recorded). Some clones in this sample may be carry-over from other donors' samples.

This clonotype was seen a handful of times. This chain joins TRBV12-3 or TRBV12-4 and TRBJ1-2; D may be TRBD1 (5 bases). The CDR3 has 16 residues. V was cut by 3 bases and J by 0 bases, with 14 bases left in between. The DNA of the CDR3 is TGTGCCAGCAGTTTCGGACAACATCACCCTAACTATGGCTACACCTTC. Translation gives CASSFGQHHPNYGYTF.

This clonotype was counted a few times. The genes are TRBV6-5 and TRBJ1-2; no clear D. Trimming took off 0 bases at V and 4 bases at J, with 9 bases between the two ends. The CDR3 covers 14 residues. From germline, CDR1 is MNHEY and CDR2 SVGAGI. The CDR3 sequence is CASSYSETLYGYTF. As DNA, the CDR3 is TGTGCCAGCAGTTACTCGGAGACCCTCTATGGCTACACCTTC.

On this clonotype: Here the CDR3 omits its conserved ending phenylalanine or tryptophan, so a read error is the likely source. V gene TRBV7-9 combines with J gene TRBJ2-1; D might be TRBD2 (6 bases). V dropped 2 bases and J dropped 7 bases, with 18 bases sitting between them. The length of the CDR3 is 16 residues. The germline gives CDR1 SEHNR, CDR2 FQNEAQ (reference sequence). The CDR3 loop is CASSLFGTPLLNEQFC. The CDR3 bases are TGTGCCAGCAGCTTATTTGGGACTCCCTTATTGAATGAGCAGTTCTGC.

This clonotype was detected only once. The junction and the germline gene differ at one end; a read error may be behind it. The chain has TRBV7-6 and TRBJ2-7; D is ambiguous. Looked up from germline, CDR1 is SGHVS and CDR2 is FNYEAQ. The CDR3 length is 15 residues. The CDR3 spells CASGFGPTPPYEQYF. As DNA, the CDR3 is TGTGCCAGCGGCTTTGGGCCAACCCCACCCTACGAGCAGTACTTC.

This sequence joins TRBV28 and TRBJ2-1; 9 bases line up with TRBD2. CDR1 is MDHEN, CDR2 SYDVKM, per germline. The CDR3 runs to 14 residues. V dropped 7 bases and J dropped 7; count of bases not matched to a gene: 8. In nucleotides, the CDR3 is TGTGCCAGCATTTTTGGCGGGGGGGCAAATGAGCAGTTCTTC. Protein product: CASIFGGGANEQFF.

This clonotype was seen repeatedly, ten times or more. In DNA, the CDR3 is TGTGCCATCAGTGAGAGGAGGGATGGGAACACTGAAGCTTTCTTT. Translated, it gives CAISERRDGNTEAFF. The J gene is TRBJ1-1, the V gene TRBV10-3, with D uncertain. V shed 2 bases and J shed 1 base, with 11 bases lying between them. The CDR3 is made up of 15 amino acids. Germline V gene lookup returns CDR1 ENHRY and CDR2 SYGVKD.

This clonotype came up a few times. This chain uses TRBV7-9 with TRBJ2-4; possibly TRBD1 for D (5 bases). This CDR3 has 15 amino acids. V was clipped by 1 base and J by 1 base, with 8 bases between them. CDR1 and CDR2 (germline): SEHNR, FQNEAQ (reference sequence). The DNA for the CDR3 is TGTGCCAGCAGCTTAGTAGGGGCGGCCAAAAACATTCAGTACTTC. It encodes CASSLVGAAKNIQYF.

The chain uses TRBV18 and TRBJ2-5; no firm D call. Deletions cut 8 bases from V and 2 bases from J, with 18 bases between. The CDR3 length is 15 residues. Germline V gene data show CDR1 as KGHSH and CDR2 as LQKENI. CDR3: CASGSLLNPQETQYF. As DNA, the CDR3 is TGTGCCAGCGGCTCCCTTTTAAATCCGCAAGAGACCCAGTACTTC. The full variable domain, rest sourced from reference TRBV18 and TRBJ2-5, is NAGVMQNPRHLVRRRGQEARLRCSPMKGHSHVYWYRQLPEEGLKFMVYLQKENIIDESGMPKERFSAEFPKEGPSILRIQQVVRGDSAAYFCASGSLLNPQETQYFGPGTRLLVL.

The V and J genes are TRBV6-5 and TRBJ2-1; either TRBD1 or TRBD2 may supply D (5 bases each). CDR1 MNHEY and CDR2 SVGAGI come from the germline V gene. Trimming stripped 2 bases from V and 8 bases from J, with 13 bases between. The CDR3 covers 14 residues. The CDR3 sequence: CASSYTGQEDEQFF. The DNA for the CDR3 is TGTGCCAGCAGTTACACGGGGCAGGAGGATGAGCAGTTCTTC.

This clonotype has a handful of counts. The chain links TRBV29-1 to TRBJ1-2, with 10 nucleotides matching TRBD1. The CDR3 is 15 residues long. Per germline, CDR1 SQVTM and CDR2 ANQGSEA. V lost 3 bases, J lost 4 bases, and 8 bases stayed unmatched. CDR3 sequence reads: CSVDGTGDLFYGYTF. The CDR3 nucleotides read TGCAGCGTTGATGGGACAGGGGATCTCTTCTATGGCTACACCTTC.

The DNA of the CDR3 is TGTGCCAGCAGTGAATACGACAGGGCGTACGAGCAGTACTTC. As protein: CASSEYDRAYEQYF. The gene calls are TRBV6-1 and TRBJ2-7, with 7 nucleotides matching TRBD1. The CDR3 totals 14 residues. CDR1 is MNHNS, CDR2 SASEGT, per germline. With 2 bases clipped from V and 4 bases from J, the junction kept 5 bases outside the gene matches.

The chain joins TRBV13 to TRBJ2-3, with D unresolved. The CDR3 contains 14 residues. V lost 2 bases to trimming and J lost 2 bases, with 8 bases between them. The germline V gene encodes CDR1 PRHDT and CDR2 FYEKMQ (reference sequence). CDR3 region: CASSLPQATDTQYF. The DNA for the CDR3 is TGTGCCAGCAGCTTACCCCAGGCCACAGATACGCAGTATTTT. Together with reference TRBV13 and TRBJ2-3, the CDR3 gives the full variable domain: AAGVIQSPRHLIKEKRETATLKCYPIPRHDTVYWYQQGPGQDPQFLISFYEKMQSDKGSIPDRFSAQQFSDYHSELNMSSLELGDSALYFCASSLPQATDTQYFGPGTRLTVL.

The CDR3 spells CASSQDIGGTSYEQYF. CDR3 nucleotide sequence: TGTGCCAGCAGCCAAGATATCGGGGGGACCTCCTACGAGCAGTACTTC. This chain joins TRBV3-1 and TRBJ2-7; 7 bases agree with TRBD2. V gave up 0 bases and J gave up 0 bases; unmatched junction bases: 5. Germline V gene lookup returns CDR1 LGHDT and CDR2 YNNKEL (reference sequence). This CDR3 comprises 16 residues.

In the case of this clonotype: Lacking the conserved final phenylalanine or tryptophan, this CDR3 likely reflects a read error. The chain has TRBV6-6 and TRBJ2-7; the match to TRBD1 covers 8 bases. The CDR3 has 14 residues. V shed 7 bases, J shed 3 bases, and the junction held 8 bases outside the gene matches. Germline V gene sequence: CDR1 MNHNY, CDR2 SVGAGI (reference sequence). The chain's CDR3 is CASTYRGVDYEQYS. The CDR3 nucleotides are TGTGCCAGCACCTACAGGGGGGTTGACTACGAGCAGTACTCC.

The rearrangement joins TRBV14 to TRBJ2-1, with D perhaps given as TRBD1 or TRBD2 (5 bases each). Germline V lookup: CDR1 SGHDN, CDR2 FVKESK. This CDR3 is built from 16 residues. V gave up 0 bases and J gave up 6 bases, with 15 bases separating them. The CDR3 DNA follows: TGTGCCAGCAGCCAAGATGTCGGGGCTTACCCCAATGAGCAGTTCTTC. This gives the protein CASSQDVGAYPNEQFF.

The rearrangement joins TRBV4-1 to TRBJ2-1, with 14 nucleotides matching TRBD2. Unmatched junction bases numbered 6, after V lost 3 bases and J lost 8 bases. The CDR3 has 16 amino acids. The germline V gene has CDR1 MGHRA and CDR2 YSYEKL. CDR3 DNA sequence: TGCGCCAGCAGCCACTGGACTAGCGGGGGGTTAGATGAGCAGTTCTTC. This codes for CASSHWTSGGLDEQFF.

V gene TRBV2 combines with J gene TRBJ1-6; 7 bases align to TRBD1. This CDR3 is built from 14 residues. The V segment lost 5 bases and the J segment 10 bases; nucleotides outside the gene matches: 8. Germline V gene sequence: CDR1 SNHLY, CDR2 FYNNEI. CDR3 DNA: TGTGCCAGCAGTCTAAAGAGGGGGCGATCACCCCTCCACTTT. It is translated as CASSLKRGRSPLHF.

V usage is TRBV28 and J usage is TRBJ2-3; 7 nucleotides match TRBD2. The J segment lost 4 bases and the V segment lost 7 bases, leaving 8 bases of the junction unmatched. Germline values: CDR1 MDHEN, CDR2 SYDVKM. There are 14 residues in the CDR3. CDR3 nucleotides: TGTGCCAGCATTTCTAGTCGGGGGGCAGATACGCAGTATTTT. It specifies CASISSRGADTQYF. Based on the CDR3 plus reference TRBV28 and TRBJ2-3, the full variable domain is DVKVTQSSRYLVKRTGEKVFLECVQDMDHENMFWYRQDPGLGLRLIYFSYDVKMKEKGDIPEGYSVSREKKERFSLILESASTNQTSMYLCASISSRGADTQYFGPGTRLTVL.

The V call is TRBV4-1, the J call TRBJ1-6; D is unresolved. Germline V CDR1 and CDR2: MGHRA, YSYEKL. CDR3 size: 15 residues. V lost 4 bases and J 5 bases, leaving 12 bases between the germline ends. CDR3 nucleotide sequence: TGCGCCAGCAGCCCCCTCCGGGAAGATAATTCACCCCTCCACTTT. Protein product: CASSPLREDNSPLHF.